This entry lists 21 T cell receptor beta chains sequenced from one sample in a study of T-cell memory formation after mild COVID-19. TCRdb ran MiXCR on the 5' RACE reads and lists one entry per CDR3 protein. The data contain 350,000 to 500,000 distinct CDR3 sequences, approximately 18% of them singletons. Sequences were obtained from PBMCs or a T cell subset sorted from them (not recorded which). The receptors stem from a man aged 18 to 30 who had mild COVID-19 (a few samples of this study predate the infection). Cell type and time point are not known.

CDR3 sequence reads: CASSLAGAPNNQPQHF. CDR3 DNA: TGTGCCAGCAGCTTAGCCGGGGCGCCCAATAATCAGCCCCAGCATTTT. This chain links TRBV7-2 with TRBJ1-5; the D gene is possibly TRBD1 (5 bases). The CDR3 totals 16 residues. From germline, CDR1 is SGHTA and CDR2 FQGNSA. Trimming took off 0 bases at V and 4 bases at J, with 13 bases between the two ends.

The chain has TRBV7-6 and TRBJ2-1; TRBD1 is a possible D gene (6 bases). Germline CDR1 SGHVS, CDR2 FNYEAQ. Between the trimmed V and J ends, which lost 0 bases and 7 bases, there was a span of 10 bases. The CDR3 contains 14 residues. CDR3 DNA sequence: TGTGCCAGCAGCTTAGCAGGGGGAATAAATGAGCAGTTCTTC. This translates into CASSLAGGINEQFF.

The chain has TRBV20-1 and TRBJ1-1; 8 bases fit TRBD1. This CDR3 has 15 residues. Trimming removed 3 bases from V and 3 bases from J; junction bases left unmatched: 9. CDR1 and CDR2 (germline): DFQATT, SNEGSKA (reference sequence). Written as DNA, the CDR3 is TGCAGTGCTAGGGGCAGGGGGCGATCGGACACTGAAGCTTTCTTT. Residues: CSARGRGRSDTEAFF.

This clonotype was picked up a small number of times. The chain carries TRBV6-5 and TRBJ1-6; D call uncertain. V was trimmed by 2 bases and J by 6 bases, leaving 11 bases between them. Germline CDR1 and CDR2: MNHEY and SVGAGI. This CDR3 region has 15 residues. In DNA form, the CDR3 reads TGTGCCAGCAGTTACGGGCAGGTGATTAATTCACCCCTCCACTTT. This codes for CASSYGQVINSPLHF.

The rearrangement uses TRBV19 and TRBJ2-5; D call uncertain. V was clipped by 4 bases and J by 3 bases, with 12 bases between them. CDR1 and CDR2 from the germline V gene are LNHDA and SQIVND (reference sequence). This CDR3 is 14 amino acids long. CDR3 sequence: CASSTAGFKETQYF. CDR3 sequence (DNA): TGTGCCAGTAGTACCGCCGGGTTTAAAGAGACCCAGTACTTC.

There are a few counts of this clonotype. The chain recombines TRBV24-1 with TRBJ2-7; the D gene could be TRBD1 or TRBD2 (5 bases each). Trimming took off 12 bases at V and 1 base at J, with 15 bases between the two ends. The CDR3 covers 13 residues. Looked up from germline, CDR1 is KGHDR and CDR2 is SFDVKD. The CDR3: CAPPGPRSYEQYV. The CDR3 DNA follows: TGTGCCCCTCCGGGACCGCGGTCCTACGAGCAGTACGTC.

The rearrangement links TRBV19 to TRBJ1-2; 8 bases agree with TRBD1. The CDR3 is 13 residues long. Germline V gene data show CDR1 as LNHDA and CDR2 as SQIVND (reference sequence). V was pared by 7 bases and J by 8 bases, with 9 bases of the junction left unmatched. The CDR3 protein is CASTEDRVYGYTF. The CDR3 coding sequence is TGTGCCAGTACCGAGGACAGGGTTTACGGCTACACCTTC.

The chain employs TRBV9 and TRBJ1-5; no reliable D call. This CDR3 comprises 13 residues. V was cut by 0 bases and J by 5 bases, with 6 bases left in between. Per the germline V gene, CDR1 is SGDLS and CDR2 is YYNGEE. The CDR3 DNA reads TGTGCCAGCAGCGTAGAGGCAGATCAGCCCCAGCATTTT. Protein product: CASSVEADQPQHF.

CDR3 residues: CASSNSGGGGTDTQYF. The CDR3 DNA follows: TGTGCCAGCAGCAACTCCGGGGGAGGAGGCACAGATACGCAGTATTTT. V and J are TRBV7-9 and TRBJ2-3; a weak D match, TRBD2 (6 bases). The CDR3 totals 16 residues. Trimming removed 5 bases at V and 1 base at J, with 16 bases between. Germline CDR1 reads SEHNR; CDR2 reads FQNEAQ (reference sequence).

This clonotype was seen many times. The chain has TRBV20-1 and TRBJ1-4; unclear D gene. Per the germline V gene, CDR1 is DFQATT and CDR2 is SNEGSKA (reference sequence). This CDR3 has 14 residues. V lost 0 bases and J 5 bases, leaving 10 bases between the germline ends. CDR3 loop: CSARDVAQNEKLFF. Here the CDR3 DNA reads TGCAGTGCTAGAGATGTGGCCCAGAATGAAAAACTGTTTTTT.

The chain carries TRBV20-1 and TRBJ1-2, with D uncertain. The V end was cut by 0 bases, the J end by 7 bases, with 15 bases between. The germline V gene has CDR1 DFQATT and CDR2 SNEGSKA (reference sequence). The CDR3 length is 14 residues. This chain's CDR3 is CSARDRHGYGGYTF. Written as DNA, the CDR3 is TGCAGTGCTAGAGATCGACATGGGTATGGTGGCTACACCTTC.

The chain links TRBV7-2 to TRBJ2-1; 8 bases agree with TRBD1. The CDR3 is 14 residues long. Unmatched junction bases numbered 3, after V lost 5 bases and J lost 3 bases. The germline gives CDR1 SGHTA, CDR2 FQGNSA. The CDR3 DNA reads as TGTGCCAGCAGCGAACAGGGGGTCTACAATGAGCAGTTCTTC. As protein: CASSEQGVYNEQFF. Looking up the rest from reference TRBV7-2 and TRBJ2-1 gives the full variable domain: GAGVSQSPSNKVTEKGKDVELRCDPISGHTALYWYRQSLGQGLEFLIYFQGNSAPDKSGLPSDRFSAERTGGSVSTLTIQRTQQEDSAVYLCASSEQGVYNEQFFGPGTRLTVL.

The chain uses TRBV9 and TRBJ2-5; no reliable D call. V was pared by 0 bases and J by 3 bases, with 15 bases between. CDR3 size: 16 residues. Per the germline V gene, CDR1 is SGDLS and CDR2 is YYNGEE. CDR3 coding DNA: TGTGCCAGCAGCGTAGGGCACCCCTCTGGAGAAGAGACCCAGTACTTC. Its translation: CASSVGHPSGEETQYF. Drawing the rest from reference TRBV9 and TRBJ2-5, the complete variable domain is DSGVTQTPKHLITATGQRVTLRCSPRSGDLSVYWYQQSLDQGLQFLIQYYNGEERAKGNILERFSAQQFPDLHSELNLSSLELGDSALYFCASSVGHPSGEETQYFGPGTRLLVL.

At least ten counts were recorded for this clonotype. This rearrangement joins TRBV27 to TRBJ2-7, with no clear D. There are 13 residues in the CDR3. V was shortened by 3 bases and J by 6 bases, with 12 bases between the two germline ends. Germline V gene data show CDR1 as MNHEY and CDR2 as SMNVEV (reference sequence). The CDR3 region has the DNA TGTGCCAGCAGTTTCGAACAGATGGGCGAGCAGTACTTC. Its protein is CASSFEQMGEQYF.

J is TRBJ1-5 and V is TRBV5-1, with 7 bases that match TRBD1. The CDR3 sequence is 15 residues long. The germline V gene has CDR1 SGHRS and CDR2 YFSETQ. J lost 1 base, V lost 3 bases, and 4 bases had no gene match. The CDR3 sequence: CASSSQGGSNQPQHF. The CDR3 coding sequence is TGCGCCAGCAGCTCGCAGGGGGGAAGCAATCAGCCCCAGCATTTT.

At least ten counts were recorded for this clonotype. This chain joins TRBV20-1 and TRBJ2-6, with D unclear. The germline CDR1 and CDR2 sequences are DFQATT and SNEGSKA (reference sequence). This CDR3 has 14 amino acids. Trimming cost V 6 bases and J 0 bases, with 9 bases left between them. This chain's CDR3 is CSAPETSGANVLTF. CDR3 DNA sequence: TGCAGTGCCCCAGAGACCTCTGGGGCCAACGTCCTGACTTTC.

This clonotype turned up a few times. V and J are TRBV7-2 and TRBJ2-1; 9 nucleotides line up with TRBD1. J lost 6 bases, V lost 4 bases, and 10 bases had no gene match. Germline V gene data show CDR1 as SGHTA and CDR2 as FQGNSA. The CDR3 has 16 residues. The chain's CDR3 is CASSWEGTGNGNEQFF. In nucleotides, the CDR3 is TGTGCCAGCAGCTGGGAGGGGACAGGGAATGGCAATGAGCAGTTCTTC.

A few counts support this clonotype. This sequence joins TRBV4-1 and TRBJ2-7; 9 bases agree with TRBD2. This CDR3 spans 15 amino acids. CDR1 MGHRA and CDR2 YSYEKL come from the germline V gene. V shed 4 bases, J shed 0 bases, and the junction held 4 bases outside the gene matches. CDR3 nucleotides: TGCGCCAGCAGCCGGCTAGCGGGGAGCTCCTACGAGCAGTACGTC. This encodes CASSRLAGSSYEQYV.

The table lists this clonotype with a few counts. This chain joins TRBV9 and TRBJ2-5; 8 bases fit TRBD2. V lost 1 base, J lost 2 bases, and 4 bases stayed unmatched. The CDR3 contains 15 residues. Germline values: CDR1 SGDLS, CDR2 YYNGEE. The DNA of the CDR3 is TGTGCCAGCAGCGTATTCAGCGGGGGACAAGAGACCCAGTACTTC. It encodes CASSVFSGGQETQYF. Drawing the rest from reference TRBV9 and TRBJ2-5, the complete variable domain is DSGVTQTPKHLITATGQRVTLRCSPRSGDLSVYWYQQSLDQGLQFLIQYYNGEERAKGNILERFSAQQFPDLHSELNLSSLELGDSALYFCASSVFSGGQETQYFGPGTRLLVL.

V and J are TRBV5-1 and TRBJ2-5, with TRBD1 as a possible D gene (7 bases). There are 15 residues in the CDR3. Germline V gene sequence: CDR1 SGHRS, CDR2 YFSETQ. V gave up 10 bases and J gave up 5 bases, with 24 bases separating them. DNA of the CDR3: TGCGCCGGACAGGCCAGGGCGGGTCGGGGGGAGACCCAGTACTTC. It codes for CAGQARAGRGETQYF.

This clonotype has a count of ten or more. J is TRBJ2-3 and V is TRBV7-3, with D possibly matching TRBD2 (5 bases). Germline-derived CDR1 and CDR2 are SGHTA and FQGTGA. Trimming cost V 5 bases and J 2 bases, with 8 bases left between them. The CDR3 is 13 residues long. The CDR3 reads CASSEDYTDTQYF. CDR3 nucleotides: TGTGCCAGCAGCGAAGACTACACAGATACGCAGTATTTT.